This T cell receptor beta chain came from a study of OX40 agonist ivuxolimab in advanced cancers. Germline V gene lookup returns CDR1 GTSNPN and CDR2 SVGIG (reference sequence). V lost 1 base to trimming and J lost 6 bases, with 10 bases between them. This CDR3 region has 14 residues. The protocol was immunoSEQ multiplex PCR, while the TCRdb copy is restricted to in-frame clones and leaves out a portion. The sample lists roughly 53,000 clones; 85% to 90% were seen once. Autoimmune disease history or systemic immunosuppression was exclusionary. Concerning this clone itself: Its antigen is unidentified.

General study results and limits: The authors did not determine the antigen specificity of the expanded peripheral T cells. Among T cells, CD8+ cells averaged more expanded clones than CD4+ cells. CD4+ and CD8+ T cells in blood underwent clonal expansion by week 6 at 0.1 to 3.0 mg/kg.

This TCR derives from an adult with an advanced solid tumor such as melanoma, head and neck, liver or kidney cancer. The sample was CD4+ or CD8+ T cells sorted from blood, taken in a trial of the OX40 agonist ivuxolimab. This chain uses TRBV30 with TRBJ1-6, with D unclear. The chain's CDR3 is CAWSDAGGNSPLHF. The CDR3 bases are TGTGCCTGGAGTGATGCGGGAGGTAATTCACCCCTCCACTTT. The whole variable domain, filled in from reference TRBV30 and TRBJ1-6, reads SQTIHQWPATLVQPVGSPLSLECTVEGTSNPNLYWYRQAAGRGLQLLFYSVGIGQISSEVPQNLSASRPQDRQFILSSKKLLLSDSGFYLCAWSDAGGNSPLHFGNGTRLTVT.